The table lists the clone carrying this T cell receptor (beta chain) with a few counts. These data are taken from a study of T cells in Graves' hyperthyroidism and ophthalmopathy. Amplification of TCR beta CDR3 regions used RNA as the template. TCR CDR3 regions were first amplified by RT-PCR with HTBI primers. TCRdb reanalysed the multiplex PCR reads using MiXCR and keeps one entry per CDR3 protein. The data contain under 650,000 distinct CDR3 sequences, around 15% of them singletons. Input material: blood. This TCR was sampled from a woman aged 25 to 39 with Graves' hyperthyroidism.

The CDR3 DNA follows: TGCGCCAGCACCGTGACAGGGACGAACACTGAAGCTTTCTTT. It yields the protein CASTVTGTNTEAFF. V gene TRBV5-1 combines with J gene TRBJ1-1, with 7 bases lining up with TRBD1. The CDR3 spans 14 residues. Germline CDR1 and CDR2: SGHRS and YFSETQ. J was trimmed by 1 base and V by 6 bases; bases with no gene match: 6. The entire variable domain, with the rest obtained from reference TRBV5-1 and TRBJ1-1, is as follows: KAGVTQTPRYLIKTRGQQVTLSCSPISGHRSVSWYQQTPGQGLQFLFEYFSETQRNKGNFPGRFSGRQFSNSRSEMNVSTLELGDSALYLCASTVTGTNTEAFFGQGTRLTVV.